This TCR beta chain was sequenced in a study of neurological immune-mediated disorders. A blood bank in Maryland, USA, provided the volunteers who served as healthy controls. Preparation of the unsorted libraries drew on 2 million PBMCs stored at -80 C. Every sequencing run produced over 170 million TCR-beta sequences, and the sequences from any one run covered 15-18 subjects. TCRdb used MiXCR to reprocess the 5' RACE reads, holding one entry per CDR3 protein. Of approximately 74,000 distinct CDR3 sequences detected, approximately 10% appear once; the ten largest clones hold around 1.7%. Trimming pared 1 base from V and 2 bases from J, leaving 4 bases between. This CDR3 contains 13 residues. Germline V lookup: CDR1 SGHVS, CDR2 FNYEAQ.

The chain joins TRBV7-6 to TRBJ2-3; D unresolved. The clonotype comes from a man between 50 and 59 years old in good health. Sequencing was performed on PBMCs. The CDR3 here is CASSLGPTDTQYF. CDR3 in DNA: TGTGCCAGCAGCTTAGGGCCCACAGATACGCAGTATTTT.